These 17 T cell receptor beta chains were sequenced from one sample in a study of shared clonotypes between healthy human individuals. TCRdb's table, derived via immunoSEQ multiplex PCR, lists solely in-frame clones and lacks some. The table lists some 1,100,000 clones, 75% to 80% of them singletons. The source material was memory CD4+ T cells from PBMCs. Documented subset: CD45RA-negative fraction. All receptors derive from a young man in good health. Some clones in this sample may be carry-over from other donors' samples.

The chain carries TRBV18 and TRBJ2-1; the match to TRBD2 covers 16 bases. Germline values: CDR1 KGHSH, CDR2 LQKENI. Unmatched junction bases numbered 3, after V lost 5 bases and J lost 8 bases. This CDR3 region has 15 residues. In DNA, the CDR3 is TGTGCCAGCTCATCCGGGACTAGCGGGAGGGATGAGCAGTTCTTC. Encoded protein: CASSSGTSGRDEQFF.

This clone was detected many times. V usage is TRBV28 and J usage is TRBJ1-2; perhaps TRBD1 as D (6 bases). Germline assignment: CDR1 MDHEN and CDR2 SYDVKM. Trimming removed 5 bases at V and 4 bases at J, with 8 bases between. This CDR3 has 12 amino acids. CDR3: CASSRQVYGYTF. The CDR3 nucleotides read TGTGCCAGCAGTCGACAGGTCTATGGCTACACCTTC.

The V and J genes are TRBV28 and TRBJ2-3; weak D call: TRBD2 (5 bases). Germline lookup yields CDR1 MDHEN and CDR2 SYDVKM. The ends were cut back, 6 bases at V and 1 base at J, with 14 bases in the middle. The CDR3 is 15 residues long. CDR3 region: CASRAANSGTDTQYF. The CDR3 coding sequence is TGTGCCAGCAGAGCGGCGAATAGCGGCACAGATACGCAGTATTTT.

In DNA form, the CDR3 reads TGTGCCAGCAGCACCCGACAGGGTTCTTCTGAAAAACTGTTTTTT. Its protein is CASSTRQGSSEKLFF. The chain carries TRBV7-9 and TRBJ1-4; 7 bases line up with TRBD1. The germline CDR1 and CDR2 sequences are SEHNR and FQNEAQ (reference sequence). This CDR3 is 15 amino acids long. Trimming cost V 5 bases and J 7 bases; bases outside gene matches: 10.

The chain employs TRBV28 and TRBJ2-6, with unresolved D. CDR1 MDHEN and CDR2 SYDVKM come from the germline V gene. CDR3 size: 17 residues. The V end lost 0 bases, the J end lost 0 bases, and 9 bases lay between the germline ends. CDR3: CASSLWSQTSGANVLTF. The CDR3, as DNA: TGTGCCAGCAGTTTATGGTCCCAGACCTCTGGGGCCAACGTCCTGACTTTC.

As for this clone: Sequence at one end of the junction differs from germline and may be a read error. The chain has TRBV5-5 and TRBJ1-1; D not resolved. Germline V gene lookup returns CDR1 SGHKS and CDR2 YYEKEE (reference sequence). The CDR3 has 13 residues. In DNA form, the CDR3 reads TGTGCCAGCAGCTTTAATACCCCCACTGAGGCTTTCTTT. Its translation is CASSFNTPTEAFF.

A single count supports this clone. The rearrangement joins TRBV28 to TRBJ2-4; D is unclear. The CDR3 is 15 amino acids. Trimming pared 4 bases from V and 0 bases from J, leaving 10 bases between. Looked up from germline, CDR1 is MDHEN and CDR2 is SYDVKM. The CDR3 here is CASSSLEAAKNIQYF. CDR3 DNA sequence: TGTGCCAGCAGTTCCCTGGAAGCAGCCAAAAACATTCAGTACTTC.

V and J are TRBV28 and TRBJ2-4; TRBD1 agrees at 7 bases. Germline lookup yields CDR1 MDHEN and CDR2 SYDVKM. V lost 5 bases to trimming and J lost 4 bases; unmatched junction nucleotides: 8. The CDR3 totals 15 residues. DNA of the CDR3: TGTGCCAGCAGTACAACGCCGGGACAGAAAAACATTCAGTACTTC. It specifies CASSTTPGQKNIQYF.

The V call is TRBV30, the J call TRBJ2-7; 8 bases map to TRBD1. The CDR3 loop spans 15 amino acids. Germline assignment: CDR1 GTSNPN and CDR2 SVGIG (reference sequence). V dropped 2 bases and J dropped 5; count of bases not matched to a gene: 11. CDR3 amino acids: CAWSPGQGARDEQYF. CDR3 DNA sequence: TGTGCCTGGAGTCCTGGGCAGGGGGCGCGCGACGAGCAGTACTTC.

Of note for this clone: A much larger clone lies one base from this, so it may be a read error. The genes are TRBV9 and TRBJ2-3, with 7 nucleotides matching TRBD2. This CDR3 spans 14 amino acids. V dropped 4 bases and J dropped 2; count of bases not matched to a gene: 4. The V gene's germline CDR1 is SGDLS and CDR2 YYNGEE. CDR3 sequence reads: CASSRTRPTDTQYF. Here the CDR3 DNA reads TGTGCCAGCAGCCGGACTAGACCCACAGATACGCAGTATTTT.

V is TRBV13 and J is TRBJ2-2; D is ambiguous. The V gene's germline CDR1 is PRHDT and CDR2 FYEKMQ (reference sequence). Trimming shortened V by 0 bases and J by 6 bases, and 11 bases separated the two germline ends. The CDR3 sequence is 15 residues long. Written as DNA, the CDR3 is TGTGCCAGCAGCTTAGGCAATATTGGGGCCGGGGAGCTGTTTTTT. It is translated as CASSLGNIGAGELFF.

This clone appeared a single time. The V gene is TRBV7-2, the J gene TRBJ2-7; 13 nucleotides agree with TRBD2. With 1 base clipped from V and 4 bases from J, the junction kept 4 bases outside the gene matches. The length of the CDR3 is 16 residues. The germline CDR1 and CDR2 sequences are SGHTA and FQGNSA. CDR3 loop: CASSLDGTSGAYEQYF. CDR3 DNA: TGTGCCAGCAGCTTAGACGGGACTAGCGGGGCTTACGAGCAGTACTTC.

Only a few counts were recorded for this clone. This chain connects TRBV7-9 to TRBJ2-7, with D tentatively TRBD1 (6 bases). Germline V gene sequence: CDR1 SEHNR, CDR2 FQNEAQ (reference sequence). The CDR3 is 13 residues long. V gave up 5 bases and J gave up 5 bases, with 13 bases separating them. The CDR3 DNA reads as TGTGCCAGCAGCGCATACGAGGGGGACGAGCAGTACTTC. It encodes CASSAYEGDEQYF.

The chain links TRBV5-4 to TRBJ2-3; TRBD2 agrees at 12 bases. After removal of 6 bases from V and 4 bases from J, the junction contained 6 bases not matched to a gene. The CDR3 extends over 15 amino acids. Germline CDR1 reads SGHNT; CDR2 reads YYREEE (reference sequence). The CDR3 spells CASTPSGRASDTQYF. The DNA for the CDR3 is TGTGCCAGCACCCCTAGCGGGAGGGCCTCAGATACGCAGTATTTT.

This clone was seen once. The chain employs TRBV27 and TRBJ1-5, with 7 positions matching TRBD1. The CDR3 covers 15 residues. CDR1 is MNHEY and CDR2 is SMNVEV in the germline V gene (reference sequence). The trim removed 4 bases at V and 0 bases at J, leaving 3 bases unmatched. CDR3 sequence reads: CASSSYRGSNQPQHF. As DNA, the CDR3 is TGTGCCAGCAGTTCTTACAGGGGTAGCAATCAGCCCCAGCATTTT.

The chain combines TRBV11-2 with TRBJ2-7, with D tentatively TRBD2 (7 bases). The V gene lost 3 bases and the J gene lost 5 bases, with 11 bases spanning the gap. Germline CDR1 is SGHAT and CDR2 is FQNNGV. This CDR3 spans 13 amino acids. The CDR3 DNA reads TGTGCCAGCAGCTTTTGGGGGGGCCACGAGCAGTACTTC. Translated, it gives CASSFWGGHEQYF.

V and J are TRBV2 and TRBJ2-4; the D gene is possibly TRBD1 (6 bases). The germline CDR1 and CDR2 sequences are SNHLY and FYNNEI. The CDR3 totals 15 residues. V lost 5 bases to trimming and J lost 7 bases, with 18 bases between them. The CDR3 region has the DNA TGTGCCAGCAGTCCCACAGGGATGGATAGTAACATTCAGTACTTC. This encodes CASSPTGMDSNIQYF.